This T cell receptor beta chain came from a study of cytomegalovirus exposure and HLA in healthy donors. Across the whole study: Early released data comprised around 80 million unique TCRs from HLA-typed donors. Of fewer than 450 genotyped donors, roughly 81% clustered with self-reported Caucasian donors.

The PCR employed 60 Vbeta primers together with 13 Jbeta primers. How the authors handled the data: About 11 million of tens of millions of unique TCR beta chains were shared, per a later count. Generated by immunoSEQ multiplex PCR, the TCRdb table keeps only in-frame clones and is missing some. That table is the source of V, J and clone size, and D and trimming were worked out from the DNA. The profile shows approximately 150,000 clones, about 82% of them singletons. The source of this sequence is a male donor in good health and CMV-seronegative. Sequenced input: PBMCs.

Here the CDR3 reads CAWSADRGSYGYTF. DNA for the CDR3: TGTGCCTGGAGCGCCGACAGGGGTAGCTATGGCTACACCTTC. The chain combines TRBV30 with TRBJ1-2; 8 nucleotides line up with TRBD1. Germline V gene sequence: CDR1 GTSNPN, CDR2 SVGIG (reference sequence). Germline trimming cut 3 bases from V and 4 bases from J; bases unmatched to any gene: 7. This CDR3 has 14 amino acids.